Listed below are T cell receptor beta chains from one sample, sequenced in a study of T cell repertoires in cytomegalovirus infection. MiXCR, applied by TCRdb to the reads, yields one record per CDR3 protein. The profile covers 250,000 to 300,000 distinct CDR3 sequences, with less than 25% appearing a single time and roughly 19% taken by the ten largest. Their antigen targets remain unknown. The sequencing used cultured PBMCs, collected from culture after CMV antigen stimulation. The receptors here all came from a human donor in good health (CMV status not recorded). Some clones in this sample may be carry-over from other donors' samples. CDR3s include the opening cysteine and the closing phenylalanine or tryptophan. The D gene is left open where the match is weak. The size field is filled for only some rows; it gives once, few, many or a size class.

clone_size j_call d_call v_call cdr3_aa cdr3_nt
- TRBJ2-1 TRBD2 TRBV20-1 CSASALWTSGSPPYNEQFF TGCAGTGCTAGCGCCCTTTGGACTAGCGGGAGTCCTCCCTACAATGAGCAGTTCTTC
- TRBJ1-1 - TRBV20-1 CSALGMWTANTEAFF TGCAGTGCTCTAGGTATGTGGACAGCGAACACTGAAGCTTTCTTT
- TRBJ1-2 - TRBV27 CASRLLTRDGRGYTF TGTGCCAGCAGACTCTTGACCCGGGACGGAAGGGGCTACACCTTC
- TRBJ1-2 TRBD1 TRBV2 CASRDRSYYGYTF TGTGCCAGCCGGGACAGGAGCTACTATGGCTACACCTTC
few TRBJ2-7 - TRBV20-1 CSADSAQGRGYEQYF TGCAGTGCCGATTCGGCACAGGGCCGCGGCTACGAGCAGTACTTC
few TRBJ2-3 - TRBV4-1 CASSHTLDTQYF TGCGCCAGCAGCCATACGCTAGATACGCAGTATTTT
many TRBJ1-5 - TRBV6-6 CASSYPPGYDQPQHF TGTGCCAGCAGTTACCCTCCGGGGTACGATCAGCCCCAGCATTTT
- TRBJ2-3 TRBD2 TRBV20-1 CSAVAGGDTQYF TGCAGTGCTGTAGCGGGCGGGGATACGCAGTATTTT
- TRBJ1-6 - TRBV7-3 CASSSHGYSPLHF TGTGCCAGCAGCAGTCATGGGTACTCACCCCTCCACTTT
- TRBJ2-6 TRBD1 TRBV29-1 CSVETLGQGGPGANVLTF TGCAGCGTTGAAACTCTGGGACAGGGCGGACCTGGGGCCAACGTCCTGACTTTC
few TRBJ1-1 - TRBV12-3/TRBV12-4 CASSLAAAAEAFF TGTGCCAGCAGTTTGGCGGCAGCCGCTGAAGCTTTCTTT
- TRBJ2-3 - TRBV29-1 CSVSFTDTQYF TGCAGCGTTTCGTTCACAGATACGCAGTATTTT
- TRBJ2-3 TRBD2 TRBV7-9 CASSPGPILAGVSKDTQYF TGTGCCAGCAGCCCCGGACCGATACTAGCGGGAGTTTCTAAAGATACGCAGTATTTT
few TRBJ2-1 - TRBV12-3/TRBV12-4 CASSLAGGGEQFF TGTGCCAGCAGTTTAGCGGGAGGGGGTGAGCAGTTCTTC
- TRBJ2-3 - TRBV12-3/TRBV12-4 CASSGTRSADTQYF TGTGCCAGCAGTGGTACTAGGAGCGCAGATACGCAGTATTTT
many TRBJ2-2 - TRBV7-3 CASSPQGATGELFF TGTGCCAGCAGCCCCCAAGGGGCGACCGGGGAGCTGTTTTTT
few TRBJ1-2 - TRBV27 CASRGESGGYTF TGTGCCAGCAGAGGGGAATCTGGCGGCTACACCTTC
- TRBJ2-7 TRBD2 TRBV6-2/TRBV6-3 CASKRQLAGAYEQYF TGTGCCAGCAAGCGTCAGCTAGCGGGAGCTTACGAGCAGTACTTC
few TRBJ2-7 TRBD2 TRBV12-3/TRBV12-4 CASSFSASGNEQYF TGTGCCAGCAGTTTTAGTGCTAGCGGGAACGAGCAGTACTTC
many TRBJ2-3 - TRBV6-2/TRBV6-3 CASVAEQSTDTQYF TGTGCCAGCGTGGCGGAACAAAGCACAGATACGCAGTATTTT
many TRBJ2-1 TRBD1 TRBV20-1 CSATTGARNEQFF TGCAGTGCCACGACAGGGGCCCGCAATGAGCAGTTCTTC
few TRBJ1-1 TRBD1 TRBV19 CASTQQGAYTEAFF TGTGCCAGTACCCAACAGGGGGCATACACTGAAGCTTTCTTT
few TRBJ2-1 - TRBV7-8 CASSSILTGEQFF TGTGCCAGCAGCTCCATTCTTACAGGCGAGCAGTTCTTC
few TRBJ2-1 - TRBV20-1 CSARSLGGYNEQFF TGCAGTGCTAGAAGTCTAGGCGGCTACAATGAGCAGTTCTTC
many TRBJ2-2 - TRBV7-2 CASSPRGGSNTGELFF TGTGCCAGCAGCCCTAGGGGGGGCTCTAACACCGGGGAGCTGTTTTTT
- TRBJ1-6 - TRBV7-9 CARNGGDLYNSPLHF TGTGCCCGCAATGGGGGGGACTTGTATAATTCACCCCTCCACTTT
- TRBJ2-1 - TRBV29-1 CSVEGRSLKQFF TGCAGCGTTGAAGGACGGTCTCTCAAGCAGTTCTTC
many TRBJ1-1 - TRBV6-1 CASSYLTEAFF TGTGCCAGCAGTTATTTAACTGAAGCTTTCTTT
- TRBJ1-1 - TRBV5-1 CASSRPGVTEAFF TGCGCCAGCAGTCGTCCCGGGGTCACTGAAGCTTTCTTT